The following is a T cell receptor beta chain sequence with its context. The germline gives CDR1 MGHRA, CDR2 YSYEKL. V lost 0 bases to trimming and J lost 0 bases, with 19 bases between them. The CDR3 has 19 residues. These data belong to a study of blood T cell repertoires in COVID-19. Study-wide context: Acute and convalescent COVID-19 samples came from the United States, Italy and Spain.

Repertoires were generated with immunoSEQ multiplex PCR, while TCRdb's copy carries only in-frame clones and drops some. The sample has roughly 190,000 clones; less than 90% are singletons. The J gene is TRBJ2-3, the V gene TRBV4-1; tentatively, D is TRBD1 (6 bases). Input material: peripheral blood. This TCR was recovered from a woman between 65 and 79 years old with COVID-19, enrolled during active disease. This CDR3 is CASSQDQGTPKPSTDTQYF. The CDR3 nucleotides read TGCGCCAGCAGCCAAGATCAAGGGACACCTAAGCCTAGCACAGATACGCAGTATTTT.